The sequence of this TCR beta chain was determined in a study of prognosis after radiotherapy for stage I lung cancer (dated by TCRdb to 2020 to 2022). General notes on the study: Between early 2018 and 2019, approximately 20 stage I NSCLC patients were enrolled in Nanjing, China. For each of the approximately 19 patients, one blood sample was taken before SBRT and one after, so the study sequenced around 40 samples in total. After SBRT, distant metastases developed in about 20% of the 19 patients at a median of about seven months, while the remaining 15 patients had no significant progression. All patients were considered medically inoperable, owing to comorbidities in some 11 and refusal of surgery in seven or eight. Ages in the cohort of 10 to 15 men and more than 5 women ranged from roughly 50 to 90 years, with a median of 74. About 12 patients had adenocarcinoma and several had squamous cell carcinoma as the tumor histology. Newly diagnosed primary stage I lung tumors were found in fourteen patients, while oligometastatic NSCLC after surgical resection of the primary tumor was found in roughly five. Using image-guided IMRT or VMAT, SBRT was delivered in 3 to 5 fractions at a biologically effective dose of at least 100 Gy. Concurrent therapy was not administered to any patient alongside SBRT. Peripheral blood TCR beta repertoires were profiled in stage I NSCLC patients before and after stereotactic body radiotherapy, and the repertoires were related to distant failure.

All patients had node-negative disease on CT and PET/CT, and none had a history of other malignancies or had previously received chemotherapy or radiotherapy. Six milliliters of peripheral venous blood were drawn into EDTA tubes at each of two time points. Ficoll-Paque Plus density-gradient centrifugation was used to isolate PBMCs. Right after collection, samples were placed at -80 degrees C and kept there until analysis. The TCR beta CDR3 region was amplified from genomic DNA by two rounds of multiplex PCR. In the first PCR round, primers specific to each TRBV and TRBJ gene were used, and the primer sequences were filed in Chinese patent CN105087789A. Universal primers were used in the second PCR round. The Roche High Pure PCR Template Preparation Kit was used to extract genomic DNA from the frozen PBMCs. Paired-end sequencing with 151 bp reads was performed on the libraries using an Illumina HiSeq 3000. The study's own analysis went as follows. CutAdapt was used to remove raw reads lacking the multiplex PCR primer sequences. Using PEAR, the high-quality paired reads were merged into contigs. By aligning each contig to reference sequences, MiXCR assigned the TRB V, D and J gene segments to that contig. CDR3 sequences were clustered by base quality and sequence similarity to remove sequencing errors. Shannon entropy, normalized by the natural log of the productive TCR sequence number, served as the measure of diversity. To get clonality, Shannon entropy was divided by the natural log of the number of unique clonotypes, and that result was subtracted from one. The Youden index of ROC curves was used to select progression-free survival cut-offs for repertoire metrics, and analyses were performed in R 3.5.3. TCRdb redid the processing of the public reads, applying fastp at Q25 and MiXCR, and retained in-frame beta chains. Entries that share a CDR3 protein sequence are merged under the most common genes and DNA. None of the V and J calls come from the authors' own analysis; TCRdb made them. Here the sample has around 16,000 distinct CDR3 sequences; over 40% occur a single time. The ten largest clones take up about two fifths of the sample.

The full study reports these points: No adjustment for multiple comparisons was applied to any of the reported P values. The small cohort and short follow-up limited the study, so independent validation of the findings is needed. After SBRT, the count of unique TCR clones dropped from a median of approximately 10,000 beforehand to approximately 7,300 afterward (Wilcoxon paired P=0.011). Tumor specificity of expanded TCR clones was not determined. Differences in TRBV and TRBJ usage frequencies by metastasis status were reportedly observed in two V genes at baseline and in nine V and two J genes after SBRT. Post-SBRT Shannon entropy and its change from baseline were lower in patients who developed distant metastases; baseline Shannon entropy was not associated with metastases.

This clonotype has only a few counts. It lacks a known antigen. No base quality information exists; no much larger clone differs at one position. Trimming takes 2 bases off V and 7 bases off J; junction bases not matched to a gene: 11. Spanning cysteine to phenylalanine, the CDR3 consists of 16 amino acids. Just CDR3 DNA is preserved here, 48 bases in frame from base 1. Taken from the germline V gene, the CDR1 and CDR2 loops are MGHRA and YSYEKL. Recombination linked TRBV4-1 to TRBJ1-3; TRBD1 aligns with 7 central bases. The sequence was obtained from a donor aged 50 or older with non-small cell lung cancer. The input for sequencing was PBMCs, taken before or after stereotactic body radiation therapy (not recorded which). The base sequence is TGCGCCAGCAGCCAAAATACAGGGGCGCAGACTAACACCATATATTTT. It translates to CASSQNTGAQTNTIYF.